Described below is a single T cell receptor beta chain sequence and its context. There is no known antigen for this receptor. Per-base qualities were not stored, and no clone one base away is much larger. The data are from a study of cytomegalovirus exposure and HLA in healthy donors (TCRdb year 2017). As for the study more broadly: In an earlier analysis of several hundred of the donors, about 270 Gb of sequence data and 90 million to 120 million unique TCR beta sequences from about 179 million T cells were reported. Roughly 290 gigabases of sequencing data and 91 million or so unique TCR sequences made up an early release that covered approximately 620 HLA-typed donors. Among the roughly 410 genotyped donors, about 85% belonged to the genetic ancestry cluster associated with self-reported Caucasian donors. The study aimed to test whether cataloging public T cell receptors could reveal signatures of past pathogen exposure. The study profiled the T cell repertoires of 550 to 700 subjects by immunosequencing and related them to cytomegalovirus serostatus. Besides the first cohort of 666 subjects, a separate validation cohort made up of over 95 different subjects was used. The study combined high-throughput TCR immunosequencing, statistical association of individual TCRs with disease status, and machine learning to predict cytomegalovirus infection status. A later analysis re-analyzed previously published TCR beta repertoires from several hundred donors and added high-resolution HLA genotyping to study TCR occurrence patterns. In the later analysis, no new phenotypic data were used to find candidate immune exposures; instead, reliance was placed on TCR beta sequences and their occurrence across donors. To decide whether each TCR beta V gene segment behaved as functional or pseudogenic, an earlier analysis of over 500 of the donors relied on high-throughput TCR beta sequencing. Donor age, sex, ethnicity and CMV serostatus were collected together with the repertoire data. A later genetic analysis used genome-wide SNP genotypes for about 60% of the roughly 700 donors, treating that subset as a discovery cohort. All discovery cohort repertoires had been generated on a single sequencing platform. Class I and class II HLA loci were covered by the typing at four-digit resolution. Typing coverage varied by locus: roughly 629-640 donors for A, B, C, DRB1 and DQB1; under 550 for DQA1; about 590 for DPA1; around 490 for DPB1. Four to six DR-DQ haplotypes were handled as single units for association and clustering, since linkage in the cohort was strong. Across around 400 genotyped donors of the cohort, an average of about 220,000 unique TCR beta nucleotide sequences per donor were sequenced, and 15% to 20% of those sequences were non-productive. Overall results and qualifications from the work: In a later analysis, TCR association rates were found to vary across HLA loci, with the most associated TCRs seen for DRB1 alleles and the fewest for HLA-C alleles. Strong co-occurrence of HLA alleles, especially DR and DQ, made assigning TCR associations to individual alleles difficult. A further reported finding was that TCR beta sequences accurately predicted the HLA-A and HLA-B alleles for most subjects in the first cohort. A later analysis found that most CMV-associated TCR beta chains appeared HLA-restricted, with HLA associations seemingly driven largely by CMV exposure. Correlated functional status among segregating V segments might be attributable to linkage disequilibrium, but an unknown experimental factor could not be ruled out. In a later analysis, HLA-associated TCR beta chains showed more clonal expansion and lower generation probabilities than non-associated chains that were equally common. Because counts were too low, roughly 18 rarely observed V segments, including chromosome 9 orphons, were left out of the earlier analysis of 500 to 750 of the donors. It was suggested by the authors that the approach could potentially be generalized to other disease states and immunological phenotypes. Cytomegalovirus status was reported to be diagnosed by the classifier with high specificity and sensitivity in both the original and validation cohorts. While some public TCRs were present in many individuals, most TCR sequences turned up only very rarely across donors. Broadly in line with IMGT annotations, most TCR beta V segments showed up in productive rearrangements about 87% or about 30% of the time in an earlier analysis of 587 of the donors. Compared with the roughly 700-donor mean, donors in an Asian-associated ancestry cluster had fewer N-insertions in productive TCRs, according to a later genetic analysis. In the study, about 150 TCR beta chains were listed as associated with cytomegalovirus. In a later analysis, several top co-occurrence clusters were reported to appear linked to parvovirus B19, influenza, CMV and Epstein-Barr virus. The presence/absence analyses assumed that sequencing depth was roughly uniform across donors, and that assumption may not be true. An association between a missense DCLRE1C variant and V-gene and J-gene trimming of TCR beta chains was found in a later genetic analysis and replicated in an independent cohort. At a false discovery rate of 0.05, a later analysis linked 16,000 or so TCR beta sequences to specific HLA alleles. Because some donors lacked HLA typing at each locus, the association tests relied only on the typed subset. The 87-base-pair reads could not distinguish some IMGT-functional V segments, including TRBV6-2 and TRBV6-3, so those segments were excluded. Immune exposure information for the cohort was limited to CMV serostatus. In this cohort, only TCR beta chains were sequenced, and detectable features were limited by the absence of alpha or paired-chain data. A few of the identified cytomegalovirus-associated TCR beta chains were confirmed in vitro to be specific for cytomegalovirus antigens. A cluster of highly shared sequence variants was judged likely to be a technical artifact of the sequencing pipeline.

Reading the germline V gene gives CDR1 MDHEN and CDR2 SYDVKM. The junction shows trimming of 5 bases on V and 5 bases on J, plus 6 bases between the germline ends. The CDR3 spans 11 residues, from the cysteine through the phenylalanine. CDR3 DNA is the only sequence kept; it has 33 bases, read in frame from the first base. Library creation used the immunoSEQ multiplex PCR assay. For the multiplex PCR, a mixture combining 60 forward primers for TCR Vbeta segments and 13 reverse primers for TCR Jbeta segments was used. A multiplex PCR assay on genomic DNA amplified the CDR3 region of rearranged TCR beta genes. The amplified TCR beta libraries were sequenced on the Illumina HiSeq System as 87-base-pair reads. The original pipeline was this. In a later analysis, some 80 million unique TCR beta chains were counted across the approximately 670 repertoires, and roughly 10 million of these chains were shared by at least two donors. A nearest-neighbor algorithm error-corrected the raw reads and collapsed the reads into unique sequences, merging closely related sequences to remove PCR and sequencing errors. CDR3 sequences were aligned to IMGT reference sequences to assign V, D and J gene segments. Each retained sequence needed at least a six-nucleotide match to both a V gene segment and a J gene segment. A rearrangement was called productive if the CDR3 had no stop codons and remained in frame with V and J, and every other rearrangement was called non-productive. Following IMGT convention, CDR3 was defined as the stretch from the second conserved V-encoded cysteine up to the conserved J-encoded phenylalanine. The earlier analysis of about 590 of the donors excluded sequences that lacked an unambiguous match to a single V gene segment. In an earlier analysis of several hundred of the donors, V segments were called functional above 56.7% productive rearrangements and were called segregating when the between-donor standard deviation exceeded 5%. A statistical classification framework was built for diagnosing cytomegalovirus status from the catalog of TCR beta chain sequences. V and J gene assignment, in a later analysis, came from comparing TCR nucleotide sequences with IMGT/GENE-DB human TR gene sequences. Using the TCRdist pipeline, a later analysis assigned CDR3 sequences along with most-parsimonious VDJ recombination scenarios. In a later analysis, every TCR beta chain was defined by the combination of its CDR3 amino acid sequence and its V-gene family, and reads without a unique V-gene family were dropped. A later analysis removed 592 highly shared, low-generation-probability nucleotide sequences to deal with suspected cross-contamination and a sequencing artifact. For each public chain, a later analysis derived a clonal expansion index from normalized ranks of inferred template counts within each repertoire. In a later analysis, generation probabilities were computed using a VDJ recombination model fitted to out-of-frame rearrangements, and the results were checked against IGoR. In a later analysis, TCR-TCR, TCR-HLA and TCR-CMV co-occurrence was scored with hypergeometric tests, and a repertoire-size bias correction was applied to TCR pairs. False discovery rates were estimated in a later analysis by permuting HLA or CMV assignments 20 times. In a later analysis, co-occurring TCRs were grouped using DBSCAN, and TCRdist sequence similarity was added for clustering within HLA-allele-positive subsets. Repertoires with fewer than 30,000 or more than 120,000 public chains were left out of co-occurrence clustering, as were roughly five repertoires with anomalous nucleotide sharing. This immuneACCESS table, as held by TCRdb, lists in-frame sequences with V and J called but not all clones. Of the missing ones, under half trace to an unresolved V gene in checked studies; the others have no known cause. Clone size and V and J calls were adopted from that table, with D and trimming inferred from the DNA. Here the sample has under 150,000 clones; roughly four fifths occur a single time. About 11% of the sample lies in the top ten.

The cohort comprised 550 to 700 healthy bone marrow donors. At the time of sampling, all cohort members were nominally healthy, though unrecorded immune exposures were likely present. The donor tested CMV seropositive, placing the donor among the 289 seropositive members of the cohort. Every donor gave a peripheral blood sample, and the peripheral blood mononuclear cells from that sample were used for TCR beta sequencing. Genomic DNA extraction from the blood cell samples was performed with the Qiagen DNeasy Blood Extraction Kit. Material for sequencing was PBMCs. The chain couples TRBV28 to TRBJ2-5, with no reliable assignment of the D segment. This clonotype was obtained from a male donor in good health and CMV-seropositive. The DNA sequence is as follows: TGTGCCAGCAGTCCCCTGGAGACCCAGTACTTC. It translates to CASSPLETQYF.